Shown below are 15 T cell receptor beta chains from a single sample sequenced in a study of blood T cell repertoires in COVID-19. Using immunoSEQ multiplex PCR, the repertoire was profiled, and TCRdb retains in-frame clones only, with some absent. The sample contains 350,000 or so clones, around 90% of which appear only once. What was sequenced was peripheral blood. The receptor source for this set is a young man with active or convalescent COVID-19.

The J gene is TRBJ1-5, the V gene TRBV27; 9 bases are shared with TRBD1. The CDR3 contains 14 residues. CDR1 MNHEY and CDR2 SMNVEV come from the germline V gene (reference sequence). V shed 10 bases, J shed 3 bases, and the junction held 7 bases outside the gene matches. The CDR3 coding sequence is TGTGCCACCACGGGACAGGGTTCCAATCAGCCCCAGCATTTT. Encoded protein: CATTGQGSNQPQHF.

This clone was observed a handful of times. V gene TRBV24-1 combines with J gene TRBJ1-2, with a tentative D call TRBD1 (6 bases). This CDR3 comprises 14 residues. In germline, CDR1 is KGHDR, CDR2 SFDVKD. Trimming pared 5 bases from V and 5 bases from J, leaving 14 bases between. DNA of the CDR3: TGTGCCACCAGTGTAACAGGGCTTATGTATGGCTACACCTTC. Protein product: CATSVTGLMYGYTF.

This clone was detected once. The chain has TRBV4-3 and TRBJ2-2; D uncertain. CDR3 size: 13 residues. Germline V gene sequence: CDR1 LGHNA, CDR2 YSLEER. Deletions cut 8 bases from V and 4 bases from J, with 11 bases between. This CDR3 reads CASGVEGTGELFF. In DNA form, the CDR3 reads TGCGCCAGCGGAGTAGAAGGCACCGGGGAGCTGTTTTTT.

This clone was observed a handful of times. The rearrangement uses TRBV5-1 and TRBJ1-2; D is undetermined. V lost 7 bases and J lost 6, with 13 bases in between. CDR1 and CDR2 (germline): SGHRS, YFSETQ. This CDR3 has 12 amino acids. This CDR3 reads CASYAPMDGYTF. As DNA, the CDR3 is TGCGCCAGCTACGCACCTATGGATGGCTACACCTTC. Drawing the rest from reference TRBV5-1 and TRBJ1-2, the complete variable domain is KAGVTQTPRYLIKTRGQQVTLSCSPISGHRSVSWYQQTPGQGLQFLFEYFSETQRNKGNFPGRFSGRQFSNSRSEMNVSTLELGDSALYLCASYAPMDGYTFGSGTRLTVV.

The chain joins TRBV7-9 to TRBJ2-5, with a weak D call TRBD1 (5 bases). The CDR3 spans 14 residues. Trimming pared 5 bases from V and 5 bases from J, leaving 15 bases between. Per germline, CDR1 SEHNR and CDR2 FQNEAQ (reference sequence). CDR3 in amino acids: CASSPSGFRETQYF. DNA of the CDR3: TGTGCCAGCAGCCCATCAGGGTTTCGGGAGACCCAGTACTTC.

The chain couples TRBV4-1 to TRBJ2-7; a possible D gene is TRBD2 (5 bases). V was trimmed by 3 bases and J by 5 bases, leaving 11 bases between them. The length of the CDR3 is 13 residues. The germline CDR1 and CDR2 sequences are MGHRA and YSYEKL. The CDR3 sequence is CASSQRAENEQYF. For the CDR3, the DNA is TGCGCCAGCAGCCAGAGGGCAGAGAACGAGCAGTACTTC.

This chain joins TRBV7-8 and TRBJ1-1, with TRBD1 identical over 9 bases. Trimming cost V 5 bases and J 8 bases; bases outside gene matches: 9. This CDR3 contains 14 residues. Germline V lookup: CDR1 SGHVS, CDR2 FQNEAQ. CDR3 sequence: CASSPRGDRVEAFF. In DNA form, the CDR3 reads TGTGCCAGCAGCCCTAGGGGGGACAGGGTCGAAGCTTTCTTT.

As DNA, the CDR3 is TGTGCCAGCAGCTTAGGTTGGACAGATCCTAACTATGGCTACACCTTC. It translates to CASSLGWTDPNYGYTF. J is TRBJ1-2 and V is TRBV11-2; D may be TRBD1 (6 bases). CDR3 length equals 16 residues. CDR1 SGHAT and CDR2 FQNNGV come from the germline V gene. V lost 1 base and J lost 0, with 12 bases in between.

V gene TRBV5-1 combines with J gene TRBJ2-2; D gene uncertain. The V gene lost 2 bases and the J gene lost 0 bases, with 8 bases spanning the gap. Germline V CDR1 and CDR2: SGHRS, YFSETQ. The CDR3 has 15 amino acids. The DNA for the CDR3 is TGCGCCAGCAGCTTACCGTCAGCGAACACCGGGGAGCTGTTTTTT. Its translation: CASSLPSANTGELFF.

This clone was observed a single time. V gene TRBV19 combines with J gene TRBJ2-7, with 11 bases aligning to TRBD2. Trimming took 3 bases from V and 5 from J; bases not matched to a gene: 12. CDR3 size: 17 residues. The germline CDR1 and CDR2 sequences are LNHDA and SQIVND (reference sequence). The CDR3 loop reads CASSISVTSGVPNEQYF. CDR3 sequence (DNA): TGTGCCAGTAGTATTTCGGTGACTAGCGGGGTTCCCAACGAGCAGTACTTC.

J is TRBJ2-7 and V is TRBV6-6; unclear D gene. Germline CDR1 MNHNY, CDR2 SVGAGI (reference sequence). This CDR3 comprises 14 residues. Trimming cost V 2 bases and J 4 bases, with 12 bases left between them. Here the CDR3 DNA reads TGTGCCAGCAGTTACAACCGACGGGTATACGAGCAGTACTTC. Residues: CASSYNRRVYEQYF.

The rearrangement joins TRBV7-8 to TRBJ1-6; maybe TRBD1 (5 bases). This CDR3 region has 18 residues. The germline CDR1 and CDR2 sequences are SGHVS and FQNEAQ. V lost 0 bases to trimming and J lost 5 bases, with 17 bases between them. The CDR3 sequence: CASSLAIFREKDNSPLHF. In DNA form, the CDR3 reads TGTGCCAGCAGCTTAGCGATCTTCAGGGAAAAGGATAATTCACCCCTCCACTTT.

V is TRBV14 and J is TRBJ1-4, with 7 bases fitting TRBD1. V shed 5 bases and J 5 bases; nucleotides not matched to a gene: 8. CDR1 SGHDN and CDR2 FVKESK come from the germline V gene. The CDR3 totals 15 residues. The CDR3: CASSSDLQGNEKLFF. The DNA for the CDR3 is TGTGCCAGCAGCTCGGATCTACAGGGGAATGAAAAACTGTTTTTT.

The chain carries TRBV10-3 and TRBJ1-2; a weak D match, TRBD1 (6 bases). Germline V gives CDR1 ENHRY, CDR2 SYGVKD. This CDR3 has 15 residues. V lost 6 bases and J lost 1, with 15 bases in between. Here the CDR3 reads CAIRTGTSLNYGYTF. Here the CDR3 DNA reads TGTGCCATCAGGACCGGGACATCGCTTAACTATGGCTACACCTTC.

The CDR3, as DNA: TGTGCCAGCAGCTTTGCAGTTAACTATGGCTACACCTTC. Its translation is CASSFAVNYGYTF. The V gene is TRBV7-2, the J gene TRBJ1-2; no firm D call. Trimming removed 3 bases at V and 1 base at J, with 6 bases between. Germline-derived CDR1 and CDR2 are SGHTA and FQGNSA. The CDR3 has 13 residues.